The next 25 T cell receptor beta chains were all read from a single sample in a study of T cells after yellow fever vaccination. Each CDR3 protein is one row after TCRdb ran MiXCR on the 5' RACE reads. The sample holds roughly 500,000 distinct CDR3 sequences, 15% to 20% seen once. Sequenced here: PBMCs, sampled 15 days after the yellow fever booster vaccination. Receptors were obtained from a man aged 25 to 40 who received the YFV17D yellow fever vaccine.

The CDR3, as DNA: TGTGCCAGCAGCTCCGGGACAGGGGGCTACTACGAGCAGTACTTC. Protein product: CASSSGTGGYYEQYF. The chain combines TRBV11-2 with TRBJ2-7, with 12 positions matching TRBD1. In germline, CDR1 is SGHAT, CDR2 FQNNGV. The CDR3 is 15 residues long. V lost 4 bases and J lost 3; bases outside the gene matches: 4.

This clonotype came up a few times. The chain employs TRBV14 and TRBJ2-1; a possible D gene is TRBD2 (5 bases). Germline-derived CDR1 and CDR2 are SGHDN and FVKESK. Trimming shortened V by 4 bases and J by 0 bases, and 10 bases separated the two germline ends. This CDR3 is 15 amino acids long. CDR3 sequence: CASSLGAYSYNEQFF. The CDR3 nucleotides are TGTGCCAGCAGCCTGGGAGCCTACTCCTACAATGAGCAGTTCTTC.

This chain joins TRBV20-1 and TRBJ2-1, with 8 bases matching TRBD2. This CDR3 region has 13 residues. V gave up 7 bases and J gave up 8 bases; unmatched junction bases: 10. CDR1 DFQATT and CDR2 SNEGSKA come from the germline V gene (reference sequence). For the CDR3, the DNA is TGCAGTGATCACGGGAGGGGTCCGGATGAGCAGTTCTTC. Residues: CSDHGRGPDEQFF.

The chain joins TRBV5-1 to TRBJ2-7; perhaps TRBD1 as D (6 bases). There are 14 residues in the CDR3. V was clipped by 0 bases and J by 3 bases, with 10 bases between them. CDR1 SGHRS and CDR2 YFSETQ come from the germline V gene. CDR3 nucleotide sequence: TGCGCCAGCAGCTTGGTGGGGGCTGGCTACGAGCAGTACTTC. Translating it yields CASSLVGAGYEQYF.

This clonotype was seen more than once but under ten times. DNA of the CDR3: TGTGCCAGCTCCCGGACTAGCGGTCACTCCTACAATGAGCAGTTCTTC. Protein product: CASSRTSGHSYNEQFF. This rearrangement joins TRBV18 to TRBJ2-1; TRBD2 matches 10 bases. The CDR3 has 16 residues. Per germline, CDR1 KGHSH and CDR2 LQKENI. V shed 6 bases and J 0 bases; nucleotides not matched to a gene: 5.

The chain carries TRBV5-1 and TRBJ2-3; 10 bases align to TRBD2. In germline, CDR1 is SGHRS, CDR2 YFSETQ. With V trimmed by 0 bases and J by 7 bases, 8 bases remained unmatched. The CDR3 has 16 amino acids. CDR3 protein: CASSLGLAGALNTQYF. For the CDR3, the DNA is TGCGCCAGCAGCTTGGGCCTAGCGGGGGCCCTGAATACGCAGTATTTT.

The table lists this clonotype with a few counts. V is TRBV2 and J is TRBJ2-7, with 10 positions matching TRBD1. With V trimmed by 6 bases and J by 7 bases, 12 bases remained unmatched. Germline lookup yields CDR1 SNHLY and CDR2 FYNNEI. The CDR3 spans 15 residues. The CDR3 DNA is TGTGCCAGCAGAGCCACCGGGACAGGGGTAAGGGAGCAGTACTTC. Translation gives CASRATGTGVREQYF.

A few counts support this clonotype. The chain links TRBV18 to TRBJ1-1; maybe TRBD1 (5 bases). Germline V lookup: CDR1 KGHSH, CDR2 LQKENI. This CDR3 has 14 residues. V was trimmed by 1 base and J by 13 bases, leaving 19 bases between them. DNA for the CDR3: TGTGCCAGCTCACCACAGGGGTCCTCTGAATACGGTTTCTTT. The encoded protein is CASSPQGSSEYGFF.

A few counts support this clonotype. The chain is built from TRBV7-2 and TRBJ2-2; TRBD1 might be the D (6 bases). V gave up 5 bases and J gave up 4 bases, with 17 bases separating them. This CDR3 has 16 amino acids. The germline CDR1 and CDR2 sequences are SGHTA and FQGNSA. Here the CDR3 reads CASSTQGQGLTGELFF. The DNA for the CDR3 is TGTGCCAGCAGCACCCAGGGGCAGGGGCTCACCGGGGAGCTGTTTTTT.

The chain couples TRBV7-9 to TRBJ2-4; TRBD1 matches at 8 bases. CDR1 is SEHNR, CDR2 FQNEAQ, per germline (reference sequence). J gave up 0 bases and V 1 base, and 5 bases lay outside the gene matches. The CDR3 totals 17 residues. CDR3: CASSLGAGGAAKNIQYF. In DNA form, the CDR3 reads TGTGCCAGCAGCTTAGGCGCAGGGGGCGCAGCCAAAAACATTCAGTACTTC.

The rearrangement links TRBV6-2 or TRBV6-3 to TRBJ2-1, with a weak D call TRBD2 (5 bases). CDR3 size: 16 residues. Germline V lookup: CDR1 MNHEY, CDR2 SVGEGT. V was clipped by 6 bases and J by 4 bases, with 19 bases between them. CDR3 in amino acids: CASSSSVGLAYNEQFF. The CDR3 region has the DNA TGTGCCAGCAGCTCGTCGGTGGGATTAGCGTACAATGAGCAGTTCTTC.

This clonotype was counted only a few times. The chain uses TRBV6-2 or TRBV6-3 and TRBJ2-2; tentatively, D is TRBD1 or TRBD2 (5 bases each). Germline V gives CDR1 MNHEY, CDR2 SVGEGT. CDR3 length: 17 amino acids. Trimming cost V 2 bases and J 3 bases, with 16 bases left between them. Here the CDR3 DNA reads TGTGCCAGCAGTTACAGGCTAAGAGGGGTCGACACCGGGGAGCTGTTTTTT. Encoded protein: CASSYRLRGVDTGELFF.

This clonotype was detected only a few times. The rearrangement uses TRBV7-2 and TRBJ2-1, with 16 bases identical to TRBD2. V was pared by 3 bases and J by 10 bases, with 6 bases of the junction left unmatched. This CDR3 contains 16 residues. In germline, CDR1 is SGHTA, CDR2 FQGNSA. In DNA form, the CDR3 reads TGTGCCAGCAGCTTGGGACTAGCGGGAGGGCGCGGAGAGCAGTTCTTC. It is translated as CASSLGLAGGRGEQFF.

The CDR3 sequence: CASNRFHFPAFF. CDR3 DNA sequence: TGCGCCAGCAATCGGTTCCACTTCCCAGCTTTCTTT. The rearrangement uses TRBV10-2 and TRBJ1-1, with D unclear. CDR3 length equals 12 residues. CDR1 is WSHSY, CDR2 SAAADI, per germline. V was cut by 7 bases and J by 10 bases, with 16 bases left in between.

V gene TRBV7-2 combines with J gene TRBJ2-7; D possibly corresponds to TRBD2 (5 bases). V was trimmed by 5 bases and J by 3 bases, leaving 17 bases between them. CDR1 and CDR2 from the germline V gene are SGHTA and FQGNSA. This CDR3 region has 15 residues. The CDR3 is CASSPASDSVYEQYF. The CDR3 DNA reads TGTGCCAGCAGCCCCGCCTCGGACTCCGTCTACGAGCAGTACTTC.

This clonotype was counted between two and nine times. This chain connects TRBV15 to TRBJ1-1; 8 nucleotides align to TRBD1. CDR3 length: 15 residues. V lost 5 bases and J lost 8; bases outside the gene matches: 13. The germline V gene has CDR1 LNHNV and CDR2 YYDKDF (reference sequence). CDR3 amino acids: CATSWTDSHRGEAFF. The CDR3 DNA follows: TGTGCCACCAGCTGGACCGACTCGCACAGGGGGGAAGCTTTCTTT.

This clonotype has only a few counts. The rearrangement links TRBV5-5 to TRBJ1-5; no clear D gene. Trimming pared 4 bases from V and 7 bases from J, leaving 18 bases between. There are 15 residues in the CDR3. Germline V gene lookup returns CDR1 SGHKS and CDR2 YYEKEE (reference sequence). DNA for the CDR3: TGTGCCAGCAGCCCGGACTGGCTCGGCGAGCAGCCCCAGCATTTT. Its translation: CASSPDWLGEQPQHF.

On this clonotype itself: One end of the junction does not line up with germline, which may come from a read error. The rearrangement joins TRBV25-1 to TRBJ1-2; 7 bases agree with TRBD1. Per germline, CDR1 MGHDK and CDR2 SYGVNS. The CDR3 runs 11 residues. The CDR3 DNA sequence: TGTGCCAGCAGAAACCAAAGGACAGGAAAATTT. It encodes CASRNQRTGKF.

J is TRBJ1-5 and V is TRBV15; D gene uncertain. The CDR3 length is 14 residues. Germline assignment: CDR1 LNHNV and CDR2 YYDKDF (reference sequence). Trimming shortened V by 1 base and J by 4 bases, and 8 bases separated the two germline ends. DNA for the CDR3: TGTGCCACCAGCAGAGCGGAGCGGAATCAGCCCCAGCATTTT. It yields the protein CATSRAERNQPQHF.

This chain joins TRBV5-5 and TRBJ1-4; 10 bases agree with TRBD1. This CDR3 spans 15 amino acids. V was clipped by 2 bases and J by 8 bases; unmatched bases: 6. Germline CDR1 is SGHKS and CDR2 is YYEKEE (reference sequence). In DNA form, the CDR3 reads TGTGCCAGCAGCTTCGGGGACAGGGGCGGGGAAAAACTGTTTTTT. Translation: CASSFGDRGGEKLFF.

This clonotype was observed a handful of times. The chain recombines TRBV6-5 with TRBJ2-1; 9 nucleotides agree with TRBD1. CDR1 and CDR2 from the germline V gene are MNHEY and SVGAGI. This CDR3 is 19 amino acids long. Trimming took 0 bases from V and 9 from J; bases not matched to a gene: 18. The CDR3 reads CASSYSPPGQGRLAVEQFF. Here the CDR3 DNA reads TGTGCCAGCAGTTACTCGCCGCCGGGACAGGGTCGGCTAGCGGTTGAGCAGTTCTTC.

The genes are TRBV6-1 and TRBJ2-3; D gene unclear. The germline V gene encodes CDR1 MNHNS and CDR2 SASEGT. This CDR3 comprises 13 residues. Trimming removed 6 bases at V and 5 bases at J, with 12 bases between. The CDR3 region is CASSPTQEDTQYF. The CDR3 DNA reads TGTGCCAGCAGCCCCACCCAAGAAGATACGCAGTATTTT.

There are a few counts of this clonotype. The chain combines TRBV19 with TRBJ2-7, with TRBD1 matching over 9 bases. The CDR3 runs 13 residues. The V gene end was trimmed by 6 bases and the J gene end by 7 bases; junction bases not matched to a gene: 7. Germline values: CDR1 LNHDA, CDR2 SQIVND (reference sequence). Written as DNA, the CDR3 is TGTGCCAGTAGGGCCTGGACAGGGGATGAGCAGTACTTC. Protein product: CASRAWTGDEQYF.

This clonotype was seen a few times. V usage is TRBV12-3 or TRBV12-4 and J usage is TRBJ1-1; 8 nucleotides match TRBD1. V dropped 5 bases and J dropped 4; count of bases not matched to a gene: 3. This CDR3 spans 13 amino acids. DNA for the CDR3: TGTGCCAGCAGTACAGGGGGAAGCACTGAAGCTTTCTTT. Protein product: CASSTGGSTEAFF.

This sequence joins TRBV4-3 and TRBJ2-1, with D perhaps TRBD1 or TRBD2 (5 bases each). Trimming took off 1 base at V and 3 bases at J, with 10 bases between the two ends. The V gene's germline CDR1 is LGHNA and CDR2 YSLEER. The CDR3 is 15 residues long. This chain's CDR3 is CASSQGGGGYNEQFF. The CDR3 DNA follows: TGCGCCAGCAGCCAAGGGGGCGGAGGCTACAATGAGCAGTTCTTC.